This entry is about one T cell receptor (beta chain). The data originate from a study of blood T cell repertoires in COVID-19. This CDR3 comprises 17 residues. After removal of 0 bases from V and 5 bases from J, the junction contained 12 bases not matched to a gene. CDR1 is SGDLS, CDR2 YYNGEE, per germline. The table came from immunoSEQ multiplex PCR; TCRdb's copy has only in-frame clones and leaves some out. The sample lists some 96,000 clones, around 78% occurring once. Source material: peripheral blood. V is TRBV9 and J is TRBJ1-1; 8 bases are a match to TRBD1. The TCR sequence derives from a human donor in a cohort sampled during active COVID-19. The DNA for the CDR3 is TGTGCCAGCAGCGTAGGTGATGTGGGGCAGGGGGCGACTGAAGCTTTCTTT. Protein: CASSVGDVGQGATEAFF.